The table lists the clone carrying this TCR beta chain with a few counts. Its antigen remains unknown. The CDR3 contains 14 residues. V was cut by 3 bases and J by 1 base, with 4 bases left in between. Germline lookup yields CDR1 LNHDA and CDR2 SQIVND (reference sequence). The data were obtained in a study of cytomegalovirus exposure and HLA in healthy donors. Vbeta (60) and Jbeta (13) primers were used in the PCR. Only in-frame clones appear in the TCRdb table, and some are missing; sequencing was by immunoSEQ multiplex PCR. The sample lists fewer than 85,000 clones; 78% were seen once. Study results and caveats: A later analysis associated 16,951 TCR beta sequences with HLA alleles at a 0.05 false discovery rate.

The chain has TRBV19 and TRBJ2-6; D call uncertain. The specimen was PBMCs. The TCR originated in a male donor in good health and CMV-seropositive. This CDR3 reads CASSIGSGANVLTF. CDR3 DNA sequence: TGTGCCAGTAGTATCGGGTCTGGGGCCAACGTCCTGACTTTC.